This T cell receptor (beta chain) was retrieved from a study of blood T cells in healthy people across ages (dated by TCRdb to 2015 to 2017). With respect to the entire study: In model experiments, template switching captured roughly one uniquely barcoded TCR beta cDNA molecule for every two T cells. Using deep sequencing normalized with unique cDNA molecular identifiers, the study measured how TCR beta repertoire diversity changes with age. Four age groups were formed from the donors: young (average approximately 16 years), middle-aged (approximately 40), aged (62) and long-lived (roughly 88). To avoid experimental bias, donors of different ages were spread randomly across the sequencing lanes. Using the same blood draw, the study looked at two additional independent replicas of 1 million unique cDNA reads for two donors, one aged 18 to 30 and the other aged 80 or older.

General conclusions and limits of the study: Bulk unsorted PBMC profiling prevented conclusive comparison of naive and antigen-experienced compartments. Compared with the aged group, the long-lived group had more naive CD4+ T cells, fewer expanded clones and increased TCR diversity, suggesting age selection. Observed TCR beta diversity correlated strongly with the percentage of naive T cells measured by flow cytometry. Estimates of total diversity from one million sequenced T cells were regarded as lower bounds and underestimates. As age increased, observed TCR beta diversity per million T cells dropped in a roughly linear way, and a significant reduction was already evident by age 40. Because donor CMV infection status was unknown, age-related changes in expanded clonotypes were potentially confounded.

Regarding this clonotype: Its binding antigen is unknown. Base-call qualities are not available, and no considerably larger clone is one nucleotide away.

Inclusive of the bounding cysteine and phenylalanine, the CDR3 is 15 residues long. Solely the CDR3 DNA is kept, with 45 bases framed from the first base. Sequences SEHNR (CDR1) and FQNEAQ (CDR2) are obtained from the germline V gene (reference sequence). V is pared back by 6 bases and J by 3 bases, with 17 bases lying between the germline termini. Donors were 40 or so systemically healthy Caucasian individuals from Russia aged roughly 6 to 90 years. Approximately 9 milliliters of peripheral blood were collected from each donor into EDTA-treated Vacutainer tubes. Ficoll-Paque density-gradient centrifugation was used to isolate PBMCs, with at least 6.5 million per sample. Total RNA was extracted from PBMCs with Trizol reagent, with at least 6 micrograms obtained per sample. For every donor, an aliquot of PBMCs went through flow cytometry to measure the percentages of naive CD45RAhigh/CD27high T cells.

Library method: 5' RACE. This sample was sequenced with an Illumina HiSeq 2500. A second PCR of about 7 to 12 cycles was run with a J-beta primer mix and a sample-barcoded 5' primer. Each TCR beta cDNA molecule received a unique molecular identifier from a template-switch 5' adaptor carrying 12 random nucleotides. Each sample yielded at least 2.5 million CDR3-containing paired-end reads. First-strand cDNA was synthesized from all RNA with the Mint cDNA synthesis kit, primed by a TRBC-specific oligonucleotide. All cDNA was treated with uracil-DNA glycosylase and then went through a first 18-cycle PCR with the universal primers M1SS and BC2_uni_R. Per the original workflow: For normalization, 1 million high-quality reads, each with a distinct molecular identifier, were randomly selected from each sample. Reads with shared molecular identifiers were discarded instead of being binned into consensus sequences. MiTCR, with a Q25 quality threshold and the strictest error-elimination algorithm, was used for CDR3 identification, clonotype clustering and error correction. A nonparametric unseen species model with Euler transformation was used to estimate a lower bound on total TCR beta diversity. TCRdb applied fastp at Q25 and MiXCR to the public reads, then kept only in-frame beta chains. Rows are combined by CDR3 protein, so each entry shows the most common genes and DNA. The V and J calls were not made by the authors but by TCRdb's processing. This sample comprises about 940,000 distinct CDR3 sequences, around 48% of them detected only once. The ten largest clones add up to about an eighth of the sample.

The TCR was taken from a man aged 30 to 45 in good health. Material for sequencing was blood. The V gene is TRBV7-9 and the J gene is TRBJ1-2; a tentative D call is TRBD1 (6 bases match). The DNA sequence reads TGTGCCAGCAGTCAAACAGGGCACTATGACTATGGCTACACCTTC. Its amino acids are CASSQTGHYDYGYTF.